This TCR beta chain derives from a study of blood T cells in healthy people across ages. Donors gave around 10 milliliters of peripheral blood apiece. Germline assignment: CDR1 ENHRY and CDR2 SYGVKD. Deletions cut 6 bases from V and 3 bases from J, with 15 bases between. The CDR3 extends over 15 amino acids. A J-beta primer mix and a sample-barcoded 5' primer were used in a second PCR of about 7 to 12 cycles. MiXCR, applied by TCRdb to the 5' RACE reads, yields one record per CDR3 protein. The sample comprises more than 1,400,000 distinct CDR3 sequences, 40% to 50% of which are singletons, and roughly 8.2% rests with the top ten.

The V call is TRBV10-3, the J call TRBJ1-5, with TRBD1 as a possible D gene (6 bases). This TCR came from a woman aged 18-29 years in good health. The sample was blood. This CDR3 reads CAISLQGGVNQPQHF. The CDR3 bases are TGTGCCATCAGCCTACAGGGAGGCGTCAATCAGCCCCAGCATTTT.